The 32 T cell receptor beta chains reported below all come from one sample, sequenced in a study of control samples from healthy donors and cancer patients. The assay was immunoSEQ multiplex PCR, and TCRdb's table has in-frame clones only and misses some. The sample has tens of thousands of clones; roughly 84% are singletons. The sample was blood. The origin of the receptors is a woman aged 50 to 60 in good health.

This chain joins TRBV27 and TRBJ1-2; no definite D call. The V end lost 0 bases, the J end lost 3 bases, and 20 bases lay between the germline ends. The CDR3 has 18 amino acids. Germline CDR1 is MNHEY and CDR2 is SMNVEV (reference sequence). The chain's CDR3 is CASSLSSAPSAQDYGYTF. CDR3 in DNA: TGTGCCAGCAGTTTATCGTCCGCCCCCTCGGCCCAAGACTATGGCTACACCTTC.

The chain uses TRBV5-1 and TRBJ2-7; 11 bases map to TRBD2. V was pared by 5 bases and J by 0 bases, with 13 bases of the junction left unmatched. Germline CDR1 reads SGHRS; CDR2 reads YFSETQ. This CDR3 spans 18 amino acids. The CDR3 is CASRAPLAGGPHSYEQYF. The CDR3 DNA follows: TGCGCCAGCAGGGCCCCCCTAGCGGGAGGTCCCCACTCCTACGAGCAGTACTTC.

The V call is TRBV18, the J call TRBJ2-7; TRBD2 is a possible D gene (6 bases). There are 14 residues in the CDR3. V lost 2 bases to trimming and J lost 4 bases, with 12 bases between them. Germline CDR1 KGHSH, CDR2 LQKENI. The CDR3 region has the DNA TGTGCCAGCTCACCAGCCGGGAGCCGATACGAGCAGTACTTC. This translates into CASSPAGSRYEQYF.

The chain is built from TRBV7-3 and TRBJ1-1; no definite D call. The CDR3 runs 13 residues. Germline V gene lookup returns CDR1 SGHTA and CDR2 FQGTGA. Trimming pared 5 bases from V and 3 bases from J, leaving 10 bases between. CDR3 nucleotide sequence: TGTGCCAGCAGCCGTTACCGGGACACTGAAGCTTTCTTT. Its translation is CASSRYRDTEAFF.

This clone came up once. The chain uses TRBV2 and TRBJ1-3; D is uncertain. This CDR3 comprises 14 residues. CDR1 is SNHLY, CDR2 FYNNEI, per germline. V lost 5 bases to trimming and J lost 3 bases, with 11 bases between them. The CDR3 reads CASSYVGYGNTIYF. The CDR3 DNA follows: TGTGCCAGCAGTTACGTGGGTTATGGAAACACCATATATTTT.

With respect to this clone: The junction departs from germline at one end; a sequencing error may be responsible. V and J are TRBV2 and TRBJ1-5, with TRBD1 as a possible D gene (5 bases). This CDR3 is 13 amino acids long. The germline CDR1 and CDR2 sequences are SNHLY and FYNNEI. The CDR3 DNA is TGTGCCAGCAGGGAAGGGGTTTATCAGCCCCAGCATTTT. Translation: CASREGVYQPQHF.

The V call is TRBV29-1, the J call TRBJ1-2; unclear D gene. This CDR3 region has 13 residues. Germline CDR1 and CDR2: SQVTM and ANQGSEA. The ends were cut back, 4 bases at V and 3 bases at J, with 12 bases in the middle. The CDR3 here is CSVVEGLDYGYTF. Written as DNA, the CDR3 is TGCAGCGTTGTCGAGGGTTTGGACTATGGCTACACCTTC.

The chain employs TRBV4-2 and TRBJ1-4; no clear D gene. The CDR3 is 16 residues long. Trimming removed 0 bases at V and 8 bases at J, with 16 bases between. CDR1 and CDR2 from the germline V gene are LGHNA and YNFKEQ. CDR3 in DNA: TGTGCCAGCAGCCAAGATGAACGGGGAGGGTGGGAAAAACTGTTTTTT. Amino acids: CASSQDERGGWEKLFF.

This chain links TRBV6-5 with TRBJ1-1; tentatively, D is TRBD1 (5 bases). Trimming shortened V by 3 bases and J by 1 base, and 12 bases separated the two germline ends. CDR1 and CDR2 from the germline V gene are MNHEY and SVGAGI. This CDR3 is built from 15 residues. The CDR3 region has the DNA TGTGCCAGCAGTTATCGGGGGATGGAGAACACTGAAGCTTTCTTT. Translated: CASSYRGMENTEAFF.

The chain links TRBV19 to TRBJ2-5, with D possibly TRBD2 on 5 matching bases. There are 14 residues in the CDR3. Germline V gives CDR1 LNHDA, CDR2 SQIVND (reference sequence). Between the trimmed V and J ends, which lost 6 bases and 7 bases, there was a span of 18 bases. CDR3 loop: CASRRGRGIGTQYF. The CDR3 DNA is TGTGCCAGTAGGAGAGGGCGCGGAATCGGGACCCAGTACTTC.

The CDR3 nucleotides are TGTGCCTGGTCGGACAGGGGGGATCAGCCCCAGCATTTT. The encoded protein is CAWSDRGDQPQHF. This chain links TRBV30 with TRBJ1-5; 10 positions agree with TRBD1. V trimming: 5 bases; J trimming: 5 bases; junction bases outside the gene matches: 3. This CDR3 spans 13 amino acids. Germline V lookup: CDR1 GTSNPN, CDR2 SVGIG (reference sequence).

This clone was seen a single time. The chain uses TRBV18 and TRBJ2-1; no clear D. The CDR3 is 15 amino acids. The V and J ends lost 3 bases and 6 bases respectively, with 15 bases between them. Germline values: CDR1 KGHSH, CDR2 LQKENI. The DNA for the CDR3 is TGTGCCAGCTCACCGGGTGGGCTAGTAGGCAATGAGCAGTTCTTC. Translation gives CASSPGGLVGNEQFF.

The chain is built from TRBV19 and TRBJ2-3, with 8 positions matching TRBD1. CDR3 length: 14 amino acids. The J segment lost 4 bases and the V segment lost 5 bases, leaving 5 bases of the junction unmatched. Germline V lookup: CDR1 LNHDA, CDR2 SQIVND (reference sequence). This CDR3 reads CASSPQTGADTQYF. In DNA form, the CDR3 reads TGTGCCAGTAGTCCCCAGACAGGGGCAGATACGCAGTATTTT.

This sequence joins TRBV6-5 and TRBJ2-5; D may be TRBD1 (5 bases). The CDR3 consists of 12 residues. CDR1 and CDR2 from the germline V gene are MNHEY and SVGAGI. V lost 8 bases, J lost 5 bases, and 12 bases lay in between. The CDR3 DNA reads TGTGCCAGCTTGGACATGATGGAGACCCAGTACTTC. This codes for CASLDMMETQYF.

CDR3 bases: TGTGCCAGCAGCGACAGTTTTCTAGCCAAAAACATTCAGTACTTC. As protein: CASSDSFLAKNIQYF. The rearrangement links TRBV5-4 to TRBJ2-4; the D gene is possibly TRBD1 (5 bases). The CDR3 is 15 residues long. Trimming shortened V by 4 bases and J by 0 bases, and 11 bases separated the two germline ends. Germline V CDR1 and CDR2: SGHNT, YYREEE (reference sequence).

This rearrangement joins TRBV28 to TRBJ2-3; D possibly matches TRBD1 or TRBD2 (6 bases each). CDR3 length equals 15 residues. CDR1 is MDHEN and CDR2 is SYDVKM in the germline V gene. V was shortened by 6 bases and J by 4 bases, with 17 bases between the two germline ends. The CDR3 bases are TGTGCCAGCAGCCCCCCCGGGGGCAGGGCAGATACGCAGTATTTT. Translated: CASSPPGGRADTQYF.

The CDR3 spells CSVEEAVTYEQYF. For the CDR3, the DNA is TGCAGCGTTGAAGAAGCCGTCACCTACGAGCAGTACTTC. The chain is built from TRBV29-1 and TRBJ2-7; D remains ambiguous. V was pared by 0 bases and J by 2 bases, with 8 bases between. The CDR3 has 13 residues. Germline CDR1 reads SQVTM; CDR2 reads ANQGSEA.

The rearrangement joins TRBV6-2 or TRBV6-3 to TRBJ1-2; D unclear. Germline V CDR1 and CDR2: MNHEY, SVGEGT. V shed 5 bases and J shed 4 bases, with 8 bases lying between them. The length of the CDR3 is 12 residues. The CDR3 reads CASSSGLYGYTF. The CDR3 DNA reads TGTGCCAGCAGTAGTGGTCTCTATGGCTACACCTTC.

CDR3 sequence reads: CASSKGVGYTF. The CDR3, as DNA: TGTGCCAGCAGCAAGGGAGTCGGCTACACCTTC. The chain employs TRBV28 and TRBJ1-2, with no clear D. Trimming shortened V by 6 bases and J by 8 bases, and 10 bases separated the two germline ends. Germline-derived CDR1 and CDR2 are MDHEN and SYDVKM. The CDR3 runs to 11 residues.

V and J are TRBV19 and TRBJ2-5, with 8 bases fitting TRBD2. In germline, CDR1 is LNHDA, CDR2 SQIVND (reference sequence). CDR3 length equals 15 residues. With 7 bases clipped from V and 5 bases from J, the junction kept 12 bases outside the gene matches. The CDR3 bases are TGTGCCAGTACCCCTCGTGCGGGAGGCAGTGAGACCCAGTACTTC. As protein: CASTPRAGGSETQYF.

The table lists this clone with a few counts. J is TRBJ1-5 and V is TRBV11-2; no reliable D call. Germline assignment: CDR1 SGHAT and CDR2 FQNNGV. CDR3 size: 13 residues. V shed 8 bases and J shed 6 bases, with 14 bases lying between them. CDR3 bases: TGTGCCAGCCGGGAACAGCCGGGTCAGCCCCAGCATTTT. The encoded protein is CASREQPGQPQHF.

This clone was counted between two and nine times. DNA of the CDR3: TGTGCCAGCAGTTTATTAACAGGGACAGCTGAAGCTTTCTTT. The encoded protein is CASSLLTGTAEAFF. J is TRBJ1-1 and V is TRBV28; 7 positions match TRBD1. CDR1 and CDR2 from the germline V gene are MDHEN and SYDVKM. CDR3 length equals 14 residues. V lost 1 base, J lost 6 bases, and 5 bases stayed unmatched.

A remark on this clone: A junction end diverges from the germline sequence, so it may reflect a read error. This chain joins TRBV7-3 and TRBJ2-4, with TRBD2 matching over 15 bases. The CDR3 runs 20 residues. Germline CDR1 is SGHTA and CDR2 is FQGTGA. The CDR3 DNA reads TGTGCCGGCAGCTGGAACATCTCGGGACTAGCGGGAGGTGCCAAAAACATTCAGTACTTC. This encodes CAGSWNISGLAGGAKNIQYF.

CDR3 DNA sequence: TGTGCCAGTAGTATCTATCACGGGAGGGCCTACAATGAGCAGTTCTTC. It specifies CASSIYHGRAYNEQFF. V usage is TRBV19 and J usage is TRBJ2-1, with 8 bases lining up with TRBD2. The junction had 6 bases not matched to a gene; V was cut back by 3 bases and J by 2 bases. Germline CDR1 reads LNHDA; CDR2 reads SQIVND (reference sequence). The CDR3 sequence is 16 residues long.

This chain links TRBV5-4 with TRBJ2-3; 10 bases are shared with TRBD2. Trimming took 4 bases from V and 2 from J; bases not matched to a gene: 10. The CDR3 consists of 17 residues. CDR1 and CDR2 from the germline V gene are SGHNT and YYREEE (reference sequence). Here the CDR3 DNA reads TGTGCCAGCAGCATCGGACTAGCGGAGCAATACACAGATACGCAGTATTTT. Encoded protein: CASSIGLAEQYTDTQYF. Looking up the rest from reference TRBV5-4 and TRBJ2-3 gives the full variable domain: ETGVTQSPTHLIKTRGQQVTLRCSSQSGHNTVSWYQQALGQGPQFIFQYYREEENGRGNFPPRFSGLQFPNYSSELNVNALELDDSALYLCASSIGLAEQYTDTQYFGPGTRLTVL.

The rearrangement joins TRBV30 to TRBJ1-5; D remains ambiguous. CDR1 is GTSNPN, CDR2 SVGIG, per germline (reference sequence). Between the trimmed V and J ends, which lost 2 bases and 3 bases, there was a span of 8 bases. This CDR3 is built from 13 residues. This chain's CDR3 is CAWSRAVNQPQHF. In DNA form, the CDR3 reads TGTGCCTGGAGTAGGGCAGTCAATCAGCCCCAGCATTTT. The variable domain in full, completed from reference TRBV30 and TRBJ1-5, reads SQTIHQWPATLVQPVGSPLSLECTVEGTSNPNLYWYRQAAGRGLQLLFYSVGIGQISSEVPQNLSASRPQDRQFILSSKKLLLSDSGFYLCAWSRAVNQPQHFGDGTRLSIL.

This clone occurred once. This sequence joins TRBV5-1 and TRBJ2-1; TRBD1 matches 8 bases. Germline values: CDR1 SGHRS, CDR2 YFSETQ. The CDR3 has 14 residues. The V gene end was trimmed by 2 bases and the J gene end by 8 bases; junction bases not matched to a gene: 6. In nucleotides, the CDR3 is TGCGCCAGCAGCTTACCAGGACAGGGTGATGAGCAGTTCTTC. Its translation: CASSLPGQGDEQFF.

The chain joins TRBV24-1 to TRBJ1-1, with D unresolved. Germline V gene lookup returns CDR1 KGHDR and CDR2 SFDVKD. This CDR3 spans 13 amino acids. With 2 bases removed from V and 8 bases from J, the gap between germline ends came to 11 bases. The CDR3 DNA reads TGTGCCACCAGTGATTCCCTTTCGCGGGAAGCTTTCTTT. It encodes CATSDSLSREAFF.

The chain employs TRBV14 and TRBJ2-5, with D possibly TRBD1 on 5 matching bases. Germline assignment: CDR1 SGHDN and CDR2 FVKESK. The length of the CDR3 is 16 residues. With 1 base removed from V and 3 bases from J, the gap between germline ends came to 15 bases. CDR3 bases: TGTGCCAGCAGCCAAGCGGTCAGGGTACTCAAAGAGACCCAGTACTTC. It encodes CASSQAVRVLKETQYF.

The chain links TRBV24-1 to TRBJ2-3; 7 nucleotides agree with TRBD1. There are 16 residues in the CDR3. V lost 5 bases and J lost 7; bases outside the gene matches: 14. Germline V gene lookup returns CDR1 KGHDR and CDR2 SFDVKD. The CDR3 DNA follows: TGTGCCACCAGTGCCAGCTCCGGGACAGTTGCCAATACGCAGTATTTT. It yields the protein CATSASSGTVANTQYF.

J is TRBJ2-7 and V is TRBV28; D is uncertain. Trimming shortened V by 6 bases and J by 9 bases, and 15 bases separated the two germline ends. Germline V gene lookup returns CDR1 MDHEN and CDR2 SYDVKM. There are 12 residues in the CDR3. The CDR3 DNA follows: TGTGCCAGCAGCTCCGACCTCGAAGCGCAGTACTTC. The encoded protein is CASSSDLEAQYF.

CDR3 DNA: TGTGCCAGCAGCTCGGCCGGGACGGGAGGCACCGGGGAGCTGTTTTTT. Translating it yields CASSSAGTGGTGELFF. The chain carries TRBV7-2 and TRBJ2-2, with 7 positions matching TRBD2. The germline gives CDR1 SGHTA, CDR2 FQGNSA. The junction had 9 bases not matched to a gene; V was cut back by 4 bases and J by 4 bases. The length of the CDR3 is 16 residues. The full variable domain, its missing parts supplied by reference TRBV7-2 and TRBJ2-2, is GAGVSQSPSNKVTEKGKDVELRCDPISGHTALYWYRQSLGQGLEFLIYFQGNSAPDKSGLPSDRFSAERTGGSVSTLTIQRTQQEDSAVYLCASSSAGTGGTGELFFGEGSRLTVL.